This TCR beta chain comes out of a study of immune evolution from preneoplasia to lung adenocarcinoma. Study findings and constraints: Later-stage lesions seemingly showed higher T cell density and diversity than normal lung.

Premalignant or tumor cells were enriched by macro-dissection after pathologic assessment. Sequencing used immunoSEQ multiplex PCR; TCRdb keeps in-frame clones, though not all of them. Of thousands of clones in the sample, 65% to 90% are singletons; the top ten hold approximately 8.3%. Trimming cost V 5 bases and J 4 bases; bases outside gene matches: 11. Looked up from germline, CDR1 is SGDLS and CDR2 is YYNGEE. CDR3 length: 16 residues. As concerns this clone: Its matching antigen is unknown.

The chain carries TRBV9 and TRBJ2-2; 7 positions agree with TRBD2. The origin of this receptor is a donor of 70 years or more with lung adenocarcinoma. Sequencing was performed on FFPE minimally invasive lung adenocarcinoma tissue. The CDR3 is CASSGGGEQITGELFF. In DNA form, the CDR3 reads TGTGCCAGCAGTGGGGGGGGTGAACAAATCACCGGGGAGCTGTTTTTT. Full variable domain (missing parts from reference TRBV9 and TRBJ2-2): DSGVTQTPKHLITATGQRVTLRCSPRSGDLSVYWYQQSLDQGLQFLIQYYNGEERAKGNILERFSAQQFPDLHSELNLSSLELGDSALYFCASSGGGEQITGELFFGEGSRLTVL.